Below, one T cell receptor (beta chain) is given with its context. Its cognate antigen is unknown. TCRdb's table, derived via immunoSEQ multiplex PCR, lists solely in-frame clones and lacks some. The top ten hold approximately 1.5% of the sample, which has approximately 120,000 clones, about 89% seen once. This sample is part of a study of T cell responses to AZD1222 COVID-19 vaccine. Study at large: Recipients boosted at about 4 weeks or about 12 weeks are pooled.

The study's findings and limits: Distributed over spike, vaccine-associated CD4 TCRs predominated at 160-218 and 743-854.

Sequencing used peripheral blood, obtained on day 0 of AZD1222 vaccination. This TCR came from an adult in good health.

The CDR3: CASNERGSYEQYF. The CDR3 nucleotides read TGTGCCAGCAACGAGAGAGGCTCCTACGAGCAGTACTTC. The chain is built from TRBV2 and TRBJ2-7; D is ambiguous. Germline V gives CDR1 SNHLY, CDR2 FYNNEI. The CDR3 extends over 13 amino acids. Trimming left V 7 bases short and J 0 bases short, with 10 bases between.